This note documents a single TCR beta chain sequence. The PCR ran on 60 Vbeta and 13 Jbeta primers. Only in-frame clones appear in the TCRdb table, and some are missing; sequencing was by immunoSEQ multiplex PCR. The top ten clones hold 13% of a sample with fewer than 120,000 clones, less than 85% of them seen once. This sample was taken from a study of cytomegalovirus exposure and HLA in healthy donors. Germline CDR1 and CDR2: MDHEN and SYDVKM. Trimming removed 6 bases from V and 12 bases from J; junction bases left unmatched: 6. The CDR3 spans 11 residues. This receptor was taken from a man aged 25 to 40 in good health and CMV-seropositive. The sequencing sample was made of PBMCs. The rearrangement joins TRBV28 to TRBJ1-2; 8 bases fit TRBD1. CDR3 bases: TGTGCCAGCAGAACACAGGGGGTGGACACCTTC. It encodes CASRTQGVDTF.